The 32 T cell receptor beta chains reported below all come from one sample, sequenced in a study of shared clonotypes between healthy human individuals. TCRdb's table, derived via immunoSEQ multiplex PCR, lists solely in-frame clones and lacks some. The sample holds over a million clones; more than 60% are singletons and the top ten take about 1.5%. The sequencing input was memory CD4+ T cells sorted from blood. The sample's subset: CD45RA-negative fraction. These receptors originate from a man in his late teens or twenties in good health.

This clone came up once. The chain links TRBV30 to TRBJ2-5; TRBD1 might be the D (5 bases). From germline, CDR1 is GTSNPN and CDR2 SVGIG (reference sequence). With 2 bases removed from V and 6 bases from J, the gap between germline ends came to 10 bases. This CDR3 contains 12 residues. The CDR3 region has the DNA TGTGCCTGGAGTCCACAGGTCAAGACCCAGTACTTC. It specifies CAWSPQVKTQYF. Full variable domain (outside the CDR3, taken from reference TRBV30 and TRBJ2-5): SQTIHQWPATLVQPVGSPLSLECTVEGTSNPNLYWYRQAAGRGLQLLFYSVGIGQISSEVPQNLSASRPQDRQFILSSKKLLLSDSGFYLCAWSPQVKTQYFGPGTRLLVL.

The chain uses TRBV5-6 and TRBJ2-7, with D maybe TRBD2 (5 bases). Germline values: CDR1 SGHDT, CDR2 YYEEEE. Trimming removed 1 base from V and 4 bases from J, with 9 bases in between. The CDR3 is 13 amino acids. DNA for the CDR3: TGTGCCAGCAGCTTGCAGCGGCAATACGAGCAGTACTTC. Encoded protein: CASSLQRQYEQYF.

The rearrangement links TRBV2 to TRBJ1-3; weak D call: TRBD1 (6 bases). The CDR3 contains 16 residues. The V and J ends lost 3 bases and 0 bases respectively, with 12 bases between them. The germline V gene encodes CDR1 SNHLY and CDR2 FYNNEI. Here the CDR3 DNA reads TGTGCCAGCAGTGATGACAGGCCCCTCTCTGGAAACACCATATATTTT. Its translation is CASSDDRPLSGNTIYF.

This clone was seen just once. V usage is TRBV6-1 and J usage is TRBJ2-7; TRBD1 might be the D (6 bases). V lost 2 bases and J lost 10, with 9 bases in between. Per the germline V gene, CDR1 is MNHNS and CDR2 is SASEGT. The CDR3 is 11 residues long. The CDR3 spells CASSERGHQYF. DNA of the CDR3: TGTGCCAGCAGTGAACGGGGACATCAGTACTTC.

The gene calls are TRBV2 and TRBJ1-5; a possible D gene is TRBD1 (6 bases). The germline V gene encodes CDR1 SNHLY and CDR2 FYNNEI. The ends were cut back, 3 bases at V and 5 bases at J, with 14 bases in the middle. This CDR3 contains 15 residues. As DNA, the CDR3 is TGTGCCAGCAGTGAGGGGACAAATGGGTATCAGCCCCAGCATTTT. Translation: CASSEGTNGYQPQHF. Full variable domain (rest looked up from reference TRBV2 and TRBJ1-5): EPEVTQTPSHQVTQMGQEVILRCVPISNHLYFYWYRQILGQKVEFLVSFYNNEISEKSEIFDDQFSVERPDGSNFTLKIRSTKLEDSAMYFCASSEGTNGYQPQHFGDGTRLSIL.

Notes on this clone: This may come from a read error, since a much larger clone is one base off. This chain connects TRBV14 to TRBJ2-3; 10 nucleotides align to TRBD1. V dropped 4 bases and J dropped 3; count of bases not matched to a gene: 7. CDR1 and CDR2 from the germline V gene are SGHDN and FVKESK. The CDR3 consists of 16 residues. CDR3: CASSLAGTGVTDTQYF. CDR3 DNA: TGTGCCAGCAGCCTTGCCGGGACAGGGGTAACAGATACGCAGTATTTT.

The genes are TRBV5-1 and TRBJ1-4; the match to TRBD1 covers 9 bases. Germline V gives CDR1 SGHRS, CDR2 YFSETQ. The V segment lost 1 base and the J segment 7 bases; nucleotides outside the gene matches: 14. This CDR3 is built from 18 residues. The CDR3 loop reads CASSLMGQGNRGGEKLFF. Here the CDR3 DNA reads TGCGCCAGCAGCTTGATGGGACAGGGAAATAGAGGCGGTGAAAAACTGTTTTTT.

J is TRBJ1-4 and V is TRBV9, with no clear D. Germline V gene sequence: CDR1 SGDLS, CDR2 YYNGEE. Trimming removed 4 bases from V and 8 bases from J, with 6 bases in between. The CDR3 is 11 residues long. CDR3 in amino acids: CASSPGEKLFF. In DNA, the CDR3 is TGTGCCAGCAGCCCTGGAGAAAAACTGTTTTTT.

V gene TRBV27 combines with J gene TRBJ2-1; D is perhaps TRBD2 (5 bases). Germline assignment: CDR1 MNHEY and CDR2 SMNVEV (reference sequence). Trimming removed 9 bases at V and 7 bases at J, with 16 bases between. CDR3 length equals 13 residues. CDR3 amino acids: CASRYGEWNEQFF. Written as DNA, the CDR3 is TGTGCCAGTCGGTATGGGGAGTGGAATGAGCAGTTCTTC.

The count of this clone is one. This chain uses TRBV6-4 with TRBJ2-7, with D unclear. From germline, CDR1 is MRHNA and CDR2 SNTAGT. This CDR3 region has 14 residues. Trimming took 10 bases from V and 0 from J, leaving 16 bases between them. In DNA form, the CDR3 reads TGTGCCACTCAGGAGCCTTCGAACTCCTACGAGCAGTACTTC. It codes for CATQEPSNSYEQYF.

The CDR3 loop reads CASSLYGALGGNTIYF. The CDR3, as DNA: TGTGCCAGCAGCTTATATGGGGCCTTAGGTGGAAACACCATATATTTT. V usage is TRBV7-9 and J usage is TRBJ1-3; D might be TRBD1 (5 bases). V lost 2 bases and J 3 bases, leaving 14 bases between the germline ends. This CDR3 has 16 residues. Germline CDR1 and CDR2: SEHNR and FQNEAQ (reference sequence).

V and J are TRBV20-1 and TRBJ2-1; weak D call: TRBD2 (6 bases). V shed 7 bases and J shed 8 bases, with 12 bases lying between them. Germline V gene data show CDR1 as DFQATT and CDR2 as SNEGSKA (reference sequence). The CDR3 is 11 amino acids. The CDR3 region has the DNA TGCAGTGTGCGGGATGGGGATGAGCAGTTCTTC. This sequence encodes CSVRDGDEQFF.

On this clone itself: Compared with germline, one end of the junction differs, possibly owing to a read error. This chain uses TRBV6-4 with TRBJ1-1, with D unresolved. The CDR3 runs to 11 residues. Germline CDR1 and CDR2: MRHNA and SNTAGT. The CDR3 DNA sequence: TGTGCCAGCAGTTACTCGACTGAAGCTTTCTTT. It is translated as CASSYSTEAFF.

V gene TRBV7-9 combines with J gene TRBJ2-3; unclear D gene. Between the trimmed V and J ends, which lost 2 bases and 6 bases, there was a span of 9 bases. Germline CDR1 SEHNR, CDR2 FQNEAQ (reference sequence). This CDR3 is 13 amino acids long. CDR3 bases: TGTGCCAGCAGCTTAAGCCCTAGTGATACGCAGTATTTT. The encoded protein is CASSLSPSDTQYF.

This clone showed up just a few times. The V and J genes are TRBV7-3 and TRBJ2-4; D perhaps matches TRBD2 (6 bases). Trimming shortened V by 0 bases and J by 13 bases, and 16 bases separated the two germline ends. CDR3 length equals 14 residues. Germline V lookup: CDR1 SGHTA, CDR2 FQGTGA. The CDR3 DNA reads as TGTGCCAGCAGCTTAACGTTAAGTGGCGGGGACCAGTACTTC. Encoded protein: CASSLTLSGGDQYF.

This clone was counted only a few times. The chain is built from TRBV30 and TRBJ2-7, with D unresolved. CDR3 length equals 10 residues. V lost 1 base to trimming and J lost 5 bases, with 3 bases between them. Per the germline V gene, CDR1 is GTSNPN and CDR2 is SVGIG (reference sequence). The chain's CDR3 is CAWSGNEQYF. The CDR3 DNA sequence: TGTGCCTGGAGTGGTAACGAGCAGTACTTC.

This clone was picked up a small number of times. J is TRBJ2-3 and V is TRBV27, with TRBD2 matching 15 bases. Unmatched junction bases numbered 10, after V lost 6 bases and J lost 15 bases. From germline, CDR1 is MNHEY and CDR2 SMNVEV (reference sequence). This CDR3 spans 14 amino acids. The CDR3 reads CASSRTSGGAGIYF. The CDR3 nucleotides are TGTGCCAGCAGCAGGACTAGCGGGGGGGCAGGGATCTATTTT.

J is TRBJ1-1 and V is TRBV18; the D gene is possibly TRBD1 (5 bases). V lost 3 bases and J lost 4, with 12 bases in between. Per germline, CDR1 KGHSH and CDR2 LQKENI. CDR3 length equals 14 residues. The CDR3 sequence is CASSPIRETTEAFF. The CDR3 nucleotides are TGTGCCAGCTCACCTATCAGGGAAACCACTGAAGCTTTCTTT.

This clone was recorded a few times. The V and J genes are TRBV4-1 and TRBJ1-6; D gene unclear. The CDR3 covers 16 residues. Germline V lookup: CDR1 MGHRA, CDR2 YSYEKL. Trimming stripped 0 bases from V and 10 bases from J, with 16 bases between. CDR3 residues: CASSQDLDRAPSPLHF. The CDR3 nucleotides read TGCGCCAGCAGCCAAGATCTCGACCGCGCCCCATCACCCCTCCACTTT.

The chain has TRBV5-1 and TRBJ2-3; the D gene is possibly TRBD1 (5 bases). CDR1 SGHRS and CDR2 YFSETQ come from the germline V gene. CDR3 length equals 13 residues. V lost 6 bases and J 4 bases, leaving 12 bases between the germline ends. CDR3 in amino acids: CASKFQGADTQYF. As DNA, the CDR3 is TGCGCCAGCAAGTTCCAGGGTGCAGATACGCAGTATTTT.

The rearrangement uses TRBV18 and TRBJ2-7, with unresolved D. Trimming left V 1 base short and J 4 bases short, with 8 bases between. Germline V lookup: CDR1 KGHSH, CDR2 LQKENI. The CDR3 consists of 13 residues. In DNA form, the CDR3 reads TGTGCCAGCTCACCACGGACGGAATACGAGCAGTACTTC. Protein sequence: CASSPRTEYEQYF. Drawing the rest from reference TRBV18 and TRBJ2-7, the complete variable domain is NAGVMQNPRHLVRRRGQEARLRCSPMKGHSHVYWYRQLPEEGLKFMVYLQKENIIDESGMPKERFSAEFPKEGPSILRIQQVVRGDSAAYFCASSPRTEYEQYFGPGTRLTVT.

The V gene is TRBV9, the J gene TRBJ2-5; the D gene is possibly TRBD1 (5 bases). Germline values: CDR1 SGDLS, CDR2 YYNGEE. There are 13 residues in the CDR3. Trimming removed 4 bases from V and 2 bases from J, with 9 bases in between. The CDR3 loop reads CASSTRQQETQYF. CDR3 bases: TGTGCCAGCAGCACAAGACAGCAAGAGACCCAGTACTTC. Based on the CDR3 plus reference TRBV9 and TRBJ2-5, the full variable domain is DSGVTQTPKHLITATGQRVTLRCSPRSGDLSVYWYQQSLDQGLQFLIQYYNGEERAKGNILERFSAQQFPDLHSELNLSSLELGDSALYFCASSTRQQETQYFGPGTRLLVL.

This sequence joins TRBV6-1 and TRBJ2-7; a weak D match, TRBD1 (6 bases). Trimming cost V 4 bases and J 3 bases, with 16 bases left between them. Germline V gene data show CDR1 as MNHNS and CDR2 as SASEGT. The CDR3 has 15 amino acids. DNA for the CDR3: TGTGCCAGCAGTGGAAAGGGAACAGGGAGCTACGAGCAGTACTTC. This gives the protein CASSGKGTGSYEQYF.

The rearrangement links TRBV11-1 to TRBJ2-3; no definite D call. Germline CDR1 reads SGHAT; CDR2 reads FQDESV (reference sequence). The length of the CDR3 is 12 residues. V lost 3 bases to trimming and J lost 4 bases, with 5 bases between them. The CDR3 spells CASSFSSDTQYF. CDR3 nucleotide sequence: TGTGCCAGCAGCTTTTCTTCAGATACGCAGTATTTT.

This clone was picked up a small number of times. CDR3 nucleotides: TGTGCCAGCAGCTTGATGGGTGGGGGGATTGTCACAGATACGCAGTATTTT. Translated: CASSLMGGGIVTDTQYF. This chain joins TRBV5-4 and TRBJ2-3, with a tentative D call TRBD2 (6 bases). V was cut by 1 base and J by 2 bases, with 17 bases left in between. The germline V gene encodes CDR1 SGHNT and CDR2 YYREEE (reference sequence). The CDR3 covers 17 residues.

The rearrangement links TRBV5-8 to TRBJ1-6; weak D call: TRBD1 (5 bases). Trimming shortened V by 1 base and J by 14 bases, and 10 bases separated the two germline ends. Germline V CDR1 and CDR2: SGHTS, YDEGEE. The CDR3 loop spans 12 amino acids. The chain's CDR3 is CASSLPRASLHF. The DNA for the CDR3 is TGTGCCAGCAGCTTGCCCAGGGCGTCCCTCCACTTT.

As regards this clone: Distinct nucleotide sequences in the sample also encode this CDR3. This chain connects TRBV14 to TRBJ1-3; D call uncertain. Germline assignment: CDR1 SGHDN and CDR2 FVKESK. The CDR3 totals 13 residues. The V end lost 1 base, the J end lost 4 bases, and 5 bases lay between the germline ends. The CDR3 protein is CASSQGLGNTIYF. The CDR3 DNA follows: TGTGCCAGCAGCCAAGGGCTAGGAAACACCATATATTTT.

The chain couples TRBV5-6 to TRBJ2-7; TRBD1 matches 7 bases. This CDR3 region has 14 residues. Germline V gene data show CDR1 as SGHDT and CDR2 as YYEEEE. V lost 4 bases to trimming and J lost 3 bases; unmatched junction nucleotides: 7. For the CDR3, the DNA is TGTGCCAGCAGCGGCGACAGGGTATACTACGAGCAGTACTTC. Its protein is CASSGDRVYYEQYF.

The J gene is TRBJ1-4, the V gene TRBV28; D is possibly TRBD1 (5 bases). This CDR3 spans 14 amino acids. The V end was cut by 5 bases, the J end by 4 bases, with 11 bases between. Germline loops: CDR1 MDHEN, CDR2 SYDVKM. The CDR3 DNA is TGTGCCAGCAGTGTACAGGAAATTAATGAAAAACTGTTTTTT. This sequence encodes CASSVQEINEKLFF.

In its sample, this clone was seen a few times. The chain combines TRBV19 with TRBJ1-2; possible D gene TRBD1, 5 bases. Trimming took 4 bases from V and 8 from J, leaving 8 bases between them. The CDR3 loop spans 11 amino acids. Germline CDR1 is LNHDA and CDR2 is SQIVND (reference sequence). The CDR3 sequence is CASSTRQGYTF. CDR3 DNA: TGTGCCAGTAGTACGCGACAGGGCTACACCTTC.

The V gene is TRBV2, the J gene TRBJ2-3; D tentatively fits TRBD1 or TRBD2 (6 bases each). Trimming stripped 11 bases from V and 1 base from J, with 19 bases between. The CDR3 covers 15 residues. Germline CDR1 SNHLY, CDR2 FYNNEI. CDR3 DNA sequence: TGTGCCGGCGACCCGAAGGGGGGCGGCACAGATACGCAGTATTTT. This sequence encodes CAGDPKGGGTDTQYF.

CDR3 in amino acids: CASSPGPSQYF. The CDR3 nucleotides are TGTGCCAGCAGCCCCGGGCCGTCCCAGTACTTC. The genes are TRBV11-2 and TRBJ2-7; D uncertain. This CDR3 contains 11 residues. The V gene lost 5 bases and the J gene lost 10 bases, with 12 bases spanning the gap. Looked up from germline, CDR1 is SGHAT and CDR2 is FQNNGV.